This TCR beta chain emerged from a study of PD-1 blockade in classical Hodgkin lymphoma. Across the study: The patients were dosed with nivolumab 3 mg/kg, infused intravenously every 2 weeks.

Findings of the study overall: Partial responders and progressors had significantly lower baseline TCR diversity. The causes of the repertoire differences, possibly disease activity or prior therapy, remain undefined. CD4+ TCR diversity climbed significantly by C4D1, unlike CD8+ TCR diversity.

With respect to this clone: The antigen is unknown.

This CDR3 region has 14 residues. Germline CDR1 is GTSNPN and CDR2 is SVGIG (reference sequence). The ends were cut back, 4 bases at V and 5 bases at J, with 15 bases in the middle. Each patient relapsed following autologous stem cell transplantation, and prior brentuximab vedotin exposure differed. Assay used: immunoSEQ multiplex PCR; TCRdb lists only in-frame clones, some missing. Of about 61,000 clones listed, more than 80% are singletons. The sequenced sample was peripheral blood mononuclear cells (PBMCs), obtained at baseline. This chain links TRBV30 with TRBJ1-5; D is possibly TRBD1 (6 bases). The receptor's source is a human donor with classical Hodgkin lymphoma. This CDR3 reads CAWNGTKRYQPQHF. As DNA, the CDR3 is TGTGCCTGGAATGGGACAAAAAGATATCAGCCCCAGCATTTT.